The clone carrying this T cell receptor beta chain was observed once. Antigen specificity is unknown. Germline V CDR1 and CDR2: DFQATT, SNEGSKA (reference sequence). This CDR3 comprises 10 residues. V shed 3 bases and J shed 9 bases, with 6 bases lying between them. Replicate PCRs from sorted subsets contained roughly 190 ng DNA, which is 29,000 or so T cell genomes. Repertoires were generated with immunoSEQ multiplex PCR, while TCRdb's copy carries only in-frame clones and drops some. The table records 2 million to 3 million clones, 80% to 95% of them present only once. This record belongs to a study of shared clonotypes between healthy human individuals. Study-wide findings and caveats: Clonotype sharing among the donors was expected to vary with sequencing depth.

The sequenced material came from naive CD4+ T cells from PBMCs. Subset here: CD45RA+ positively selected. This sequence originates from a man between 18 and 35 years old in good health. Some clones in this sample may be carry-over from other donors' samples. The chain recombines TRBV20-1 with TRBJ2-1; no reliable D call. The CDR3 reads CSASMGEQFF. The CDR3 DNA reads TGCAGTGCTAGTATGGGTGAGCAGTTCTTC.